A selection of T cell receptor beta chains follows, all from one sample in a study of OX40 agonist ivuxolimab in advanced cancers. Sequenced by immunoSEQ multiplex PCR; TCRdb stores in-frame clones only, minus some. The repertoire has about 75,000 clones, around 90% of them found once; the top ten carry more than 0.3%. Specimen: CD4+ or CD8+ T cells sorted from blood, collected in a trial of the OX40 agonist ivuxolimab. The origin of the receptors is an adult with an advanced solid tumor such as melanoma, head and neck, liver or kidney cancer. Each CDR3 is given with its conserved first and last residue. Fields, in order: V gene, CDR3 length, D gene, clone size, J gene, CDR3 protein, CDR3 DNA. D genes are given only for firm matches. For some rows the clone size is stated as once, few or many, or as a class when expanded; others skip it.

V gene: TRBV30; CDR3 length: 13; D gene: TRBD1; clone size: NA; J gene: TRBJ2-3; CDR3 protein: CARGQVATDTQYF; CDR3 DNA: TGTGCCAGAGGACAGGTGGCGACAGATACGCAGTATTTT
V gene: TRBV21-1; CDR3 length: 11; D gene: NA; clone size: few; J gene: TRBJ1-5; CDR3 protein: CARRADQPQHF; CDR3 DNA: TGTGCCAGACGAGCGGACCAGCCCCAGCATTTT
V gene: TRBV27; CDR3 length: 14; D gene: NA; clone size: NA; J gene: TRBJ2-7; CDR3 protein: CASEARASSYEQYF; CDR3 DNA: TGTGCCAGTGAGGCGCGGGCGAGCTCCTACGAGCAGTACTTC
V gene: TRBV5-1; CDR3 length: 14; D gene: NA; clone size: NA; J gene: TRBJ2-5; CDR3 protein: CASSLTGIQETQYF; CDR3 DNA: TGCGCCAGCAGCCTCACAGGGATCCAAGAGACCCAGTACTTC
V gene: TRBV19; CDR3 length: 15; D gene: TRBD1; clone size: NA; J gene: TRBJ1-2; CDR3 protein: CASSTPGQGLYGYTF; CDR3 DNA: TGTGCCAGTAGTACACCGGGACAGGGCCTCTATGGCTACACCTTC
V gene: TRBV6-1; CDR3 length: 16; D gene: NA; clone size: few; J gene: TRBJ1-2; CDR3 protein: CASSVGGTDLGYGYTF; CDR3 DNA: TGTGCCAGCAGTGTTGGGGGGACTGACCTGGGCTATGGCTACACCTTC
V gene: TRBV18; CDR3 length: 17; D gene: NA; clone size: NA; J gene: TRBJ2-4; CDR3 protein: CASSLSTPSLAKNIQYF; CDR3 DNA: TGTGCCAGCTCACTCTCGACACCATCTTTAGCCAAAAACATTCAGTACTTC
V gene: TRBV29-1; CDR3 length: 12; D gene: NA; clone size: NA; J gene: TRBJ2-7; CDR3 protein: CSVEGPGYEQYF; CDR3 DNA: TGCAGCGTTGAAGGTCCAGGCTACGAGCAGTACTTC
V gene: TRBV29-1; CDR3 length: 12; D gene: TRBD1; clone size: NA; J gene: TRBJ2-3; CDR3 protein: CSGGRQGDTQYF; CDR3 DNA: TGCAGCGGGGGAAGACAGGGCGATACGCAGTATTTT
V gene: TRBV18; CDR3 length: 15; D gene: NA; clone size: NA; J gene: TRBJ1-5; CDR3 protein: CASSPRGPGDQPQHF; CDR3 DNA: TGTGCCAGCTCACCAAGAGGGCCGGGGGATCAGCCCCAGCATTTT
V gene: TRBV23-1; CDR3 length: 16; D gene: NA; clone size: NA; J gene: TRBJ1-5; CDR3 protein: CASSHPQDTSNQPQHF; CDR3 DNA: TGCGCCAGCAGTCACCCTCAGGATACTAGCAATCAGCCCCAGCATTTT
V gene: TRBV7-2; CDR3 length: 15; D gene: TRBD1; clone size: NA; J gene: TRBJ1-1; CDR3 protein: CASSLTGGWWTEAFF; CDR3 DNA: TGTGCCAGCAGCTTAACAGGGGGCTGGTGGACTGAAGCTTTCTTT
V gene: TRBV10-2; CDR3 length: 14; D gene: NA; clone size: NA; J gene: TRBJ2-7; CDR3 protein: CASSDVGSSYEQYF; CDR3 DNA: TGCGCCAGCAGTGATGTTGGGAGCTCCTACGAGCAGTACTTC
V gene: TRBV27; CDR3 length: 15; D gene: TRBD2; clone size: NA; J gene: TRBJ2-1; CDR3 protein: CASSGTGTSYNEQFF; CDR3 DNA: TGTGCCAGCAGTGGGACCGGGACTAGTTACAATGAGCAGTTCTTC
V gene: TRBV5-8; CDR3 length: 15; D gene: TRBD2; clone size: once; J gene: TRBJ2-3; CDR3 protein: CASSLRGGRADTQYF; CDR3 DNA: TGTGCCAGCAGCTTACGCGGCGGGAGAGCGGATACGCAGTATTTT
V gene: TRBV18; CDR3 length: 12; D gene: NA; clone size: NA; J gene: TRBJ2-7; CDR3 protein: CASSPNSYEQYF; CDR3 DNA: TGTGCCAGCTCACCTAACTCCTACGAGCAGTACTTC
V gene: TRBV6-1; CDR3 length: 12; D gene: TRBD1; clone size: NA; J gene: TRBJ2-7; CDR3 protein: CASSEAWTGVNF; CDR3 DNA: TGTGCCAGCAGTGAAGCTTGGACAGGTGTCAACTTC
V gene: TRBV9; CDR3 length: 14; D gene: NA; clone size: NA; J gene: TRBJ1-4; CDR3 protein: CASSVTATNEKLFF; CDR3 DNA: TGTGCCAGCAGCGTGACAGCAACTAATGAAAAACTGTTTTTT
V gene: TRBV28; CDR3 length: 15; D gene: TRBD1; clone size: NA; J gene: TRBJ2-7; CDR3 protein: CASSLGQGGSYEQYF; CDR3 DNA: TGTGCCAGCAGTTTAGGACAGGGTGGATCCTACGAGCAGTACTTC
V gene: TRBV21-1; CDR3 length: 16; D gene: NA; clone size: NA; J gene: TRBJ1-5; CDR3 protein: CASSNRTGLSNQPQHF; CDR3 DNA: TGTGCCAGCAGCAACCGGACAGGGCTTAGCAATCAGCCCCAGCATTTT
V gene: TRBV7-9; CDR3 length: 14; D gene: NA; clone size: NA; J gene: TRBJ2-2; CDR3 protein: CASSPSGNTGELFF; CDR3 DNA: TGTGCCAGCAGCCCGAGTGGAAACACCGGGGAGCTGTTTTTT
V gene: TRBV6-5; CDR3 length: 14; D gene: TRBD2; clone size: once; J gene: TRBJ2-2; CDR3 protein: CASRNSGSNGELFF; CDR3 DNA: TGTGCCAGCAGGAATAGCGGGAGTAACGGGGAGCTGTTTTTT
V gene: TRBV29-1; CDR3 length: 12; D gene: TRBD1; clone size: NA; J gene: TRBJ2-7; CDR3 protein: CSVAGQGYEQYF; CDR3 DNA: TGCAGCGTTGCAGGACAGGGCTACGAGCAGTACTTC
V gene: TRBV10-3; CDR3 length: 15; D gene: NA; clone size: NA; J gene: TRBJ2-7; CDR3 protein: CAISEGAGVLYEQYF; CDR3 DNA: TGTGCCATCAGTGAGGGTGCAGGGGTCCTCTACGAGCAGTACTTC
V gene: TRBV19; CDR3 length: 12; D gene: NA; clone size: NA; J gene: TRBJ2-2; CDR3 protein: CASSLFPGELFF; CDR3 DNA: TGTGCCAGTAGCCTTTTTCCCGGGGAGCTGTTTTTT
V gene: TRBV5-1; CDR3 length: 14; D gene: NA; clone size: NA; J gene: TRBJ1-1; CDR3 protein: CASSPGRANTEAFF; CDR3 DNA: TGCGCCAGCAGCCCGGGACGGGCGAACACTGAAGCTTTCTTT
V gene: TRBV6-5; CDR3 length: 14; D gene: NA; clone size: NA; J gene: TRBJ1-1; CDR3 protein: CASIVVGGNTEAFF; CDR3 DNA: TGTGCCAGCATCGTCGTAGGCGGGAACACTGAAGCTTTCTTT
V gene: TRBV19; CDR3 length: 15; D gene: NA; clone size: NA; J gene: TRBJ1-5; CDR3 protein: CATGKTTGYNQPQHF; CDR3 DNA: TGTGCCACAGGGAAGACTACTGGGTATAATCAGCCCCAGCATTTT
V gene: TRBV6-1; CDR3 length: 16; D gene: TRBD1; clone size: NA; J gene: TRBJ2-7; CDR3 protein: CASSEALAGGSYEQYF; CDR3 DNA: TGTGCCAGCAGTGAAGCGCTTGCAGGGGGCTCCTACGAGCAGTACTTC